A single sample gave rise to the 19 T cell receptor beta chains below, sequenced in a study of OX40 agonist ivuxolimab in advanced cancers. Assay used: immunoSEQ multiplex PCR; TCRdb lists only in-frame clones, some missing. The repertoire consists of over 40,000 clones, with around 89% occurring once and the leading ten covering 20% to 30%. Sequencing was performed on CD4+ or CD8+ T cells sorted from blood, taken in a trial of the OX40 agonist ivuxolimab. The receptors originated from an adult with an advanced solid tumor such as melanoma, head and neck, liver or kidney cancer.

This rearrangement joins TRBV6-4 to TRBJ2-3, with 7 bases lining up with TRBD1. V gave up 3 bases and J gave up 1 base; unmatched junction bases: 7. The germline V gene has CDR1 MRHNA and CDR2 SNTAGT. The CDR3 spans 16 residues. The CDR3 DNA is TGTGCCAGCAGTGATAGTGGAGGACAGGGCACAGATACGCAGTATTTT. The encoded protein is CASSDSGGQGTDTQYF.

V is TRBV2 and J is TRBJ1-5; D uncertain. This CDR3 contains 13 residues. The V and J ends lost 6 bases and 6 bases respectively, with 12 bases between them. Germline CDR1 is SNHLY and CDR2 is FYNNEI. The CDR3: CASSASVSQPQHF. DNA of the CDR3: TGTGCCAGCAGCGCAAGCGTCAGTCAGCCCCAGCATTTT.

Only one count was recorded for this clone. This sequence joins TRBV2 and TRBJ2-3; 9 bases match TRBD2. J lost 4 bases, V lost 6 bases, and 14 bases had no gene match. The CDR3 sequence is 17 residues long. CDR1 SNHLY and CDR2 FYNNEI come from the germline V gene. CDR3 amino acids: CASRGLAGMAHADTQYF. The CDR3 DNA is TGTGCCAGCAGGGGGCTAGCGGGAATGGCCCACGCAGATACGCAGTATTTT.

This clone was seen a single time. The chain uses TRBV13 and TRBJ2-7; D is unclear. Trimming left V 3 bases short and J 5 bases short, with 8 bases between. The CDR3 loop spans 12 amino acids. The germline gives CDR1 PRHDT, CDR2 FYEKMQ (reference sequence). The DNA for the CDR3 is TGTGCCAGCAGCTTGGATCCGCACGAGCAGTACTTC. Translated, it gives CASSLDPHEQYF.

The chain links TRBV7-9 to TRBJ1-2, with 10 bases aligning to TRBD1. The germline gives CDR1 SEHNR, CDR2 FQNEAQ (reference sequence). This CDR3 comprises 17 residues. V shed 3 bases, J shed 8 bases, and the junction held 15 bases outside the gene matches. CDR3 DNA sequence: TGTGCCAGCAGCTTCTCCCCGGGACAGGGGACAATGGGGGGCTACACCTTC. This gives the protein CASSFSPGQGTMGGYTF.

To note about this clone: Other DNA sequences from this sample encode an identical CDR3 as well. The chain has TRBV2 and TRBJ2-7; unclear D gene. The length of the CDR3 is 10 residues. The germline V gene encodes CDR1 SNHLY and CDR2 FYNNEI. Trimming took off 3 bases at V and 3 bases at J, with 0 bases between the two ends. In nucleotides, the CDR3 is TGTGCCAGCAGTGACTACGAGCAGTACTTC. Amino acid sequence: CASSDYEQYF.

V and J are TRBV7-6 and TRBJ2-7; no clear D. V lost 2 bases and J lost 1, with 6 bases in between. The CDR3 runs 13 residues. In germline, CDR1 is SGHVS, CDR2 FNYEAQ. CDR3 nucleotide sequence: TGTGCCAGCAGCTTATCTCGGTCCTACGAGCAGTACTTC. This gives the protein CASSLSRSYEQYF. Drawing the rest from reference TRBV7-6 and TRBJ2-7, the complete variable domain is GAGVSQSPRYKVTKRGQDVALRCDPISGHVSLYWYRQALGQGPEFLTYFNYEAQQDKSGLPNDRFSAERPEGSISTLTIQRTEQRDSAMYRCASSLSRSYEQYFGPGTRLTVT.

The chain carries TRBV13 and TRBJ2-3; D call uncertain. Germline lookup yields CDR1 PRHDT and CDR2 FYEKMQ (reference sequence). With 2 bases removed from V and 0 bases from J, the gap between germline ends came to 6 bases. CDR3 size: 14 residues. The CDR3 protein is CASSLHSSTDTQYF. The CDR3 DNA reads TGTGCCAGCAGCTTACATTCTAGCACAGATACGCAGTATTTT. Looking up the rest from reference TRBV13 and TRBJ2-3 gives the full variable domain: AAGVIQSPRHLIKEKRETATLKCYPIPRHDTVYWYQQGPGQDPQFLISFYEKMQSDKGSIPDRFSAQQFSDYHSELNMSSLELGDSALYFCASSLHSSTDTQYFGPGTRLTVL.

The chain recombines TRBV9 with TRBJ2-2; D possibly matches TRBD1 or TRBD2 (6 bases each). The CDR3 is 20 residues long. CDR1 and CDR2 (germline): SGDLS, YYNGEE. Trimming took 1 base from V and 6 from J, leaving 28 bases between them. The DNA for the CDR3 is TGTGCCAGCAGCGTACACCTACAGACAGGAGGGAGAAGCTCCTCCGGGGAGCTGTTTTTT. Residues: CASSVHLQTGGRSSSGELFF.

The rearrangement uses TRBV7-9 and TRBJ1-3; 7 bases are a match to TRBD1. The CDR3 sequence is 16 residues long. J lost 0 bases, V lost 0 bases, and 2 bases had no gene match. Germline assignment: CDR1 SEHNR and CDR2 FQNEAQ (reference sequence). DNA for the CDR3: TGTGCCAGCAGCTTAGCTCGGGACAGCTCTGGAAACACCATATATTTT. Its protein is CASSLARDSSGNTIYF.

The V call is TRBV14, the J call TRBJ1-5, with D perhaps matching TRBD1 (5 bases). Trimming took 6 bases from V and 2 from J, leaving 14 bases between them. The CDR3 has 15 amino acids. Germline CDR1 and CDR2: SGHDN and FVKESK. This CDR3 is CASSLQGYGNQPQHF. The CDR3 DNA reads as TGTGCCAGCAGTCTTCAGGGTTATGGCAATCAGCCCCAGCATTTT.

The count of this clone is one. J is TRBJ2-1 and V is TRBV10-1; perhaps TRBD2 as D (6 bases). Germline V lookup: CDR1 WNHNN, CDR2 SYGVQD (reference sequence). Trimming stripped 5 bases from V and 9 bases from J, with 14 bases between. CDR3 length equals 13 residues. The chain's CDR3 is CASSIGRGGEQFF. The CDR3, as DNA: TGCGCCAGCAGTATCGGGCGGGGAGGTGAGCAGTTCTTC.

This rearrangement joins TRBV27 to TRBJ2-1; the match to TRBD2 covers 8 bases. CDR1 is MNHEY, CDR2 SMNVEV, per germline (reference sequence). The CDR3 totals 13 residues. V shed 9 bases and J 4 bases; nucleotides not matched to a gene: 5. CDR3 amino acids: CASGLAGYNEQFF. The DNA of the CDR3 is TGTGCCAGTGGACTAGCCGGGTACAATGAGCAGTTCTTC.

This chain connects TRBV5-6 to TRBJ2-1, with D perhaps matching TRBD2 (6 bases). The CDR3 extends over 16 amino acids. From germline, CDR1 is SGHDT and CDR2 YYEEEE. V was cut by 7 bases and J by 4 bases, with 21 bases left in between. CDR3 amino acids: CASRLWDLYGYNEQFF. CDR3 coding DNA: TGTGCCAGCCGCCTGTGGGACTTATACGGTTACAATGAGCAGTTCTTC.

J is TRBJ2-1 and V is TRBV7-8, with 7 bases matching TRBD1. J gave up 2 bases and V 5 bases, and 6 bases lay outside the gene matches. CDR1 is SGHVS, CDR2 FQNEAQ, per germline. The length of the CDR3 is 15 residues. CDR3 residues: CASSVQGVTYNEQFF. The CDR3 DNA reads TGTGCCAGCAGCGTCCAGGGGGTCACCTACAATGAGCAGTTCTTC.

The chain carries TRBV19 and TRBJ2-1; 13 bases align to TRBD2. Germline V gives CDR1 LNHDA, CDR2 SQIVND (reference sequence). The CDR3 is 18 residues long. V lost 4 bases, J lost 4 bases, and 10 bases stayed unmatched. CDR3 sequence reads: CASSTGLAGDRIYNEQFF. The CDR3 region has the DNA TGTGCCAGTAGTACTGGACTAGCGGGAGATCGAATATACAATGAGCAGTTCTTC.

The CDR3 coding sequence is TGTGCCAGCAGCGTAACGGGAGGCTCGATCTACGAGCAGTACTTC. Its protein product is CASSVTGGSIYEQYF. V is TRBV9 and J is TRBJ2-7; 7 bases align to TRBD2. Germline assignment: CDR1 SGDLS and CDR2 YYNGEE. With 1 base clipped from V and 3 bases from J, the junction kept 7 bases outside the gene matches. The CDR3 spans 15 residues.

The chain joins TRBV18 to TRBJ1-1; 12 bases fit TRBD1. The ends lost 5 bases at V and 4 bases at J; junction bases unmatched: 17. This CDR3 comprises 19 residues. Per germline, CDR1 KGHSH and CDR2 LQKENI. CDR3 residues: CASSSGSGQGADGFTEAFF. The CDR3 coding sequence is TGTGCCAGCTCATCAGGCTCGGGACAGGGGGCAGATGGGTTCACTGAAGCTTTCTTT.

V is TRBV13 and J is TRBJ2-4; 11 positions agree with TRBD1. The CDR3 has 15 residues. Looked up from germline, CDR1 is PRHDT and CDR2 is FYEKMQ (reference sequence). The junction had 8 bases not matched to a gene; V was cut back by 4 bases and J by 9 bases. CDR3 sequence reads: CASSWGQGDQGIQYF. In DNA, the CDR3 is TGTGCCAGCAGCTGGGGACAGGGGGACCAGGGCATTCAGTACTTC.